Listed here is a single T cell receptor (beta chain). Its specificity is unknown. Germline CDR1 reads SGHVS; CDR2 reads FQNEAQ. Trimming stripped 2 bases from V and 4 bases from J, with 20 bases between. This CDR3 contains 17 residues. This sample stems from a study of cytomegalovirus exposure and HLA in healthy donors. General observations from the study: Relative to the approximately 660-donor mean, N-insertions were reportedly fewer in an Asian-associated ancestry cluster in a later analysis. Association of a missense DCLRE1C variant with TCR beta V- and J-gene trimming was reported in a later analysis.

13 Jbeta primers and 60 Vbeta primers were used for the PCR. The data were produced by immunoSEQ multiplex PCR, yet TCRdb's version contains in-frame clones alone and is incomplete. The sample shows more than 100,000 clones, and around 1.5% sits with its ten largest clones. What was sequenced was PBMCs. The V gene is TRBV7-8, the J gene TRBJ1-2; D unclear. The sequence was obtained from a woman in her forties in good health and CMV-seronegative. For the CDR3, the DNA is TGTGCCAGCAGCTTAAGACCCAATACCGGGAGCTCCTATGGCTACACCTTC. Protein product: CASSLRPNTGSSYGYTF.